Listed below are T cell receptor beta chains from one sample, sequenced in a study of blood T cell repertoires in COVID-19. Produced via immunoSEQ multiplex PCR; TCRdb's table is partial and in-frame only. The data hold about 100,000 clones, with 70% to 90% observed a single time. The source material was peripheral blood. Receptor source: a human donor in a cohort sampled during active COVID-19. Each CDR3 is given with its conserved first and last residue. Fields, in order: V gene, clone size, D gene, J gene, CDR3 protein, CDR3 DNA. The D gene is left open where the match is weak. Only part of the rows carry a size: once, few, many, or a class if the clone is expanded.

TRBV5-4	-	TRBD2	TRBJ2-2	CASSLSRGGTGELFF	TGTGCCAGCAGCTTGAGTCGGGGGGGCACCGGGGAGCTGTTTTTT
TRBV5-1	-	-	TRBJ2-2	CASSLRSGLGTGELFF	TGCGCCAGCAGCTTGAGGAGCGGGCTTGGCACCGGGGAGCTGTTTTTT
TRBV28	-	TRBD1	TRBJ2-1	CASSETGGDYNEQFF	TGTGCCAGCAGCGAGACAGGGGGCGACTACAATGAGCAGTTCTTC
TRBV29-1	-	-	TRBJ2-7	CSVIMTGRIVDEQYF	TGCAGCGTTATAATGACAGGGAGGATCGTGGACGAGCAGTACTTC
TRBV5-1	once	TRBD1	TRBJ1-1	CASSLQGAGGNTEAFF	TGCGCCAGCAGCCTACAGGGGGCCGGGGGGAACACTGAAGCTTTCTTT
TRBV10-3	-	-	TRBJ1-5	CAIRDNILQPQHF	TGTGCCATCAGAGACAATATCCTTCAGCCCCAGCATTTT
TRBV5-1	-	TRBD2	TRBJ2-5	CASSFTSGSRETQYF	TGCGCCAGCAGCTTTACTAGCGGGAGTAGGGAGACCCAGTACTTC
TRBV5-1	-	TRBD2	TRBJ2-7	CASSLGGTSGYEQYF	TGCGCCAGCAGCTTGGGCGGGACTAGCGGGTACGAGCAGTACTTC
TRBV5-6	-	-	TRBJ2-2	CASSQDRRAGELFF	TGTGCCAGCAGCCAGGACAGAAGGGCCGGGGAGCTGTTTTTT
TRBV6-5	-	-	TRBJ1-4	CASSRDPTNEKLFF	TGTGCCAGCTCGAGGGATCCAACTAATGAAAAACTGTTTTTT
TRBV6-5	-	-	TRBJ1-2	CASSYSVWGPYGYTF	TGTGCCAGCAGTTACTCGGTGTGGGGGCCCTATGGCTACACCTTC
TRBV5-1	-	TRBD2	TRBJ2-5	CASSLNSGPGETQYF	TGCGCCAGCAGCTTAAATAGCGGGCCCGGTGAGACCCAGTACTTC
TRBV6-2/TRBV6-3	-	-	TRBJ2-3	CASSYSGLFRRDTQYF	TGTGCCAGCAGTTACTCAGGTTTATTCCGGAGAGATACGCAGTATTTT
TRBV7-9	-	-	TRBJ2-5	CASTGGETQYF	TGTGCCAGCACTGGCGGGGAGACCCAGTACTTC
TRBV6-6	-	TRBD1	TRBJ2-7	CASSYKTGGQSYEQYF	TGTGCCAGCAGTTACAAGACAGGGGGCCAATCCTACGAGCAGTACTTC
TRBV7-2	-	-	TRBJ2-7	CASSSSTGAPYEQYF	TGTGCCAGCAGCTCGTCGACAGGCGCTCCCTACGAGCAGTACTTC
TRBV11-2	-	-	TRBJ2-3	CASSFVITDTQYF	TGTGCCAGCAGCTTTGTCATCACAGATACGCAGTATTTT
TRBV19	few	-	TRBJ1-5	CASSHRGNQPQHF	TGTGCCAGTAGTCACAGGGGCAATCAGCCCCAGCATTTT
TRBV2	-	-	TRBJ1-1	CASSAYPLAEAFF	TGTGCCAGCAGTGCCTATCCGCTGGCTGAAGCTTTCTTT
TRBV3-1/TRBV3-2	-	-	TRBJ1-6	CASSQKGDSPLHF	TGTGCCAGCAGCCAAAAGGGGGATTCACCCCTCCACTTT
TRBV29-1	once	-	TRBJ2-7	CSVVGGSSYEQYF	TGCAGCGTTGTTGGTGGGAGCTCCTACGAGCAGTACTTC
TRBV12-5	once	-	TRBJ2-1	CASGLSGTQGEQFF	TGTGCTAGTGGTTTGAGCGGGACCCAGGGGGAGCAGTTCTTC
TRBV11-3	-	TRBD1	TRBJ2-5	CASSPSGGVPETQYF	TGTGCCAGCAGCCCCTCAGGGGGCGTTCCGGAGACCCAGTACTTC
TRBV5-6	-	TRBD2	TRBJ2-1	CASSLVSGNGNEQFF	TGTGCCAGCAGCTTGGTTAGCGGGAATGGCAATGAGCAGTTCTTC
TRBV18	-	TRBD1	TRBJ1-3	CASSPVDRGLGNTIYF	TGTGCCAGCTCACCAGTTGACAGGGGGCTTGGAAACACCATATATTTT
TRBV12-3/TRBV12-4	-	-	TRBJ1-5	CASSFGQNQPQHF	TGTGCCAGCAGCTTTGGACAGAATCAGCCCCAGCATTTT
TRBV5-1	-	-	TRBJ2-6	CASSSGVSGANVLTF	TGCGCCAGCAGCTCAGGGGTCTCTGGGGCCAACGTCCTGACTTTC
TRBV6-6	-	-	TRBJ2-7	CASSYSSPGDSYEQYF	TGTGCCAGCAGTTACTCCTCGCCAGGGGACTCCTACGAGCAGTACTTC
TRBV3-1/TRBV3-2	-	TRBD2	TRBJ2-3	CASSLAGGSTDTQYF	TGTGCCAGCAGCCTAGCGGGGGGTAGCACAGATACGCAGTATTTT
TRBV5-1	-	-	TRBJ2-3	CASSLAVTSTDTQYF	TGCGCCAGCAGCTTAGCGGTTACTAGCACAGATACGCAGTATTTT
TRBV5-1	-	-	TRBJ1-2	CASSLGGNGYTF	TGCGCCAGCAGCTTGGGAGGGAATGGCTACACCTTC
TRBV6-5	once	-	TRBJ1-5	CASRTGTNSNQPQHF	TGTGCCAGCAGAACCGGGACAAATAGCAATCAGCCCCAGCATTTT
TRBV6-5	-	TRBD1	TRBJ2-5	CASGQGSLGQETQYF	TGTGCCAGCGGACAGGGGTCCCTTGGTCAAGAGACCCAGTACTTC
TRBV3-1/TRBV3-2	-	TRBD1	TRBJ2-2	CASRAFGQELTGELFF	TGTGCCAGCAGAGCCTTTGGACAGGAACTCACCGGGGAGCTGTTTTTT
TRBV7-2	-	TRBD1	TRBJ2-6	CASSPTTGGTGANVLTF	TGTGCCAGCAGCCCAACGACAGGGGGAACGGGGGCCAACGTCCTGACTTTC